This TCR beta chain is from a study of blood T cell repertoires in COVID-19. Looking at the study overall: The origin of the acute and convalescent COVID-19 samples was the United States, Italy and Spain. T cells, B-cell-depleted T cells, or PBMCs supplied cDNA or gDNA.

The CDR3 extends over 13 amino acids. Original processing methods: Reference gene primer amplification yielded estimated nucleated cell counts. Assay: immunoSEQ multiplex PCR; the TCRdb copy retains only in-frame clones and omits some. Clone size and the V and J calls come from that table; the DNA yielded D and trimming. The sample records roughly 320,000 clones, 85% to 90% being singletons. This TCR was sampled from a man aged 65-85 years with acute or convalescent COVID-19. The V call is TRBV21-1, the J call TRBJ2-1; TRBD2, the table's D call, lacks a check against the DNA. TRBV21-1 is labeled a pseudogene. The sequenced material came from peripheral blood. CDR3 protein: CASSTLGGGEQFF. The CDR3 DNA reads TGTGCCAGCAGCACCCTAGGGGGAGGGGAGCAGTTCTTC.